This T cell receptor beta chain was captured by sequencing in a study of tumor-infiltrating lymphocytes in primary liver carcinoma (dated by TCRdb to the late 2010s). Study-wide context: Hepatocellular carcinoma (four) or combined HCC and intrahepatic cholangiocarcinoma (one) was present in the five patients, who were three men and two women aged 30 to 69 years. The study combined TCRbeta repertoire sequencing, expression microarrays and whole-exome sequencing across five regions of each liver tumor, with adjacent normal tissue and blood. Each sample produced roughly 3.65 to 7.13 million productive TCRbeta reads, and read depth showed no significant difference between tissue types. A total of approximately 35 specimens from 5 patients underwent TCRbeta repertoire sequencing, comprising approximately 25 tumor regions, 5 adjacent noncancerous liver tissues and 5 peripheral blood samples. To link TCRbeta repertoire diversity to the local molecular phenotype, the approximately 25 tumor region samples were profiled with Agilent mRNA microarrays. The five patients had tumors staged T1-T3 N0M0, with maximum diameters ranging from about 4.2 to 10 cm. Reproducibility between technical replicate repertoires was high, with correlation coefficients above 0.95 and mean shared-clone rates roughly 0.87.

Using a constant-region primer and ProtoScript II reverse transcriptase, TCRbeta-specific cDNA was reverse-transcribed from around 500 ng total RNA. Three nested multiplex PCR rounds, following a slightly modified ARM-PCR procedure, were used to build the TCRbeta libraries. Each of the first two PCR rounds ran for approximately 9 cycles and used multiplex TRBV1-TRBV30 forward primers together with a Cbeta reverse primer. A final 25-cycle PCR with Deep VentR polymerase added sample barcodes and Illumina adapters. Before sequencing, amplicons of 200-500 bp were gel-purified using a QIAquick gel extraction kit. TCRbeta amplicons were sequenced on an Illumina HiSeq 2500 with 250-bp paired-end reads. Per the source publication's procedure: Trimmomatic v0.33 was used to quality-trim the reads, and FLASH v1.2.11 was used to merge paired reads so that full CDR3 sequences could be recovered. V, D and J germline segments were assigned to the rearranged TCRbeta sequences by MiGEC v1.2.1b. Clonotype statistics and Shannon-Wiener diversity indices were computed with VDJtools v1.0.0. Except for diversity analysis, only the 250 most abundant clonotypes of each sample were used in subsequent analyses to reduce sampling bias. The public reads were run again by TCRdb, first through fastp at Q25 and then through MiXCR, and only productive beta chains were kept. Here each entry gathers all rows of one CDR3 protein and keeps the most common genes and DNA. These V and J calls originate from TCRdb's pipeline instead of the authors' own analysis. The sample table holds tens of thousands of distinct CDR3 sequences, of which 76% were seen once. 36% of the sample comes from the top ten.

Broader findings and caveats from the paper: Pairs of tumor regions showed greater repertoire overlap (mean about 35%) than tumor-adjacent pairs (around 17%) or tumor-blood pairs (roughly 14%), which is consistent with antigen-driven expansion. Only roughly 7-25% of top clones appeared in all five regions of a tumor, which suggests that tumor-infiltrating T cells are spatially heterogeneous. Because only the TCR beta chain was sequenced and unpaired alpha chains were not captured, true repertoire diversity is likely underestimated. With just 4 or 5 patients in the study, the authors point out that the findings should be validated in a larger study. Bulk unsorted samples precluded comparing CD4+ and CD8+ T cell repertoires. A significantly larger repertoire fraction was made up by the top 250 clones in tumors than in blood (p = 0.039).

Without any cell sorting, total RNA and DNA were co-extracted from about 20-30 mg of bulk tissue using the AllPrep DNA/RNA mini kit. Between late 2015 and 2016, 4 to 6 patients in China with histopathologically diagnosed primary liver carcinoma had surgical resection. Patients had chronic HBV infection and were treatment-naive at sampling. Each tumor was sampled at five spatially separated regions: the tumor centre plus the superior, inferior, left-lateral and right-lateral poles. More than 85% viable tumor cells were found by histology in every tumor sample. Fresh tumor and adjacent tissue pieces were bisected; one half was stored in RNAlater at -80°C, the other sent for histology. A note on this clonotype: Its antigen is currently not known. Compared with germline, one end of the junction differs, possibly owing to a read error.

Taken from the germline V gene (reference sequence), the CDR1 and CDR2 loops are SGHKS and YYEKEE. The CDR3 spans 15 residues, from the cysteine through the phenylalanine. CDR3 DNA is the only sequence kept; it has 45 bases, read in frame from the first base. The chain was built from TRBV5-5 and TRBJ2-7, with TRBD1 as a weak D call on 5 bases. The TCR originated in a man in his forties with primary liver carcinoma and hepatitis B virus infection. The sequenced sample was liver tumor tissue from sampling region 5. In light of the paper, this sample's cell subset or site label describes: tumor region T5, tumor centre. The CDR3 protein: CASSLAGWGSYEQYF. The DNA sequence is TGTGCAAGCAGCTTGGCAGGGTGGGGCTCCTACGAGCAGTACTTC.